The next 24 T cell receptor beta chains were all read from a single sample in a study of shared clonotypes between healthy human individuals. The protocol was immunoSEQ multiplex PCR, while the TCRdb copy is restricted to in-frame clones and leaves out a portion. The sample yields about 1 million clones, under 80% seen once. The sequencing input was memory CD4+ T cells sorted from blood. Subset specified: CD45RA-negative fraction. These receptor sequences come from a man younger than 30 in good health.

The rearrangement links TRBV7-8 to TRBJ1-2, with a tentative D call TRBD1 (6 bases). From germline, CDR1 is SGHVS and CDR2 FQNEAQ. Trimming took 4 bases from V and 8 from J, leaving 14 bases between them. The CDR3 contains 13 residues. CDR3 coding DNA: TGTGCCAGCAGCTCGACAGGTGGTGTCGGCTACACCTTC. It specifies CASSSTGGVGYTF. Filled out from reference TRBV7-8 and TRBJ1-2, the complete variable domain reads GAGVSQSPRYKVAKRGQDVALRCDPISGHVSLFWYQQALGQGPEFLTYFQNEAQLDKSGLPSDRFFAERPEGSVSTLKIQRTQQEDSAVYLCASSSTGGVGYTFGSGTRLTVV.

The chain links TRBV19 to TRBJ2-2, with D unresolved. Germline assignment: CDR1 LNHDA and CDR2 SQIVND (reference sequence). V was trimmed by 10 bases and J by 1 base, leaving 13 bases between them. The CDR3 is 14 residues long. DNA for the CDR3: TGTGCCACCAAACCCCCAGGGAACACCGGGGAGCTGTTTTTT. Protein: CATKPPGNTGELFF.

This sequence joins TRBV11-2 and TRBJ2-1; 10 bases align to TRBD1. Germline V CDR1 and CDR2: SGHAT, FQNNGV. V dropped 10 bases and J dropped 4; count of bases not matched to a gene: 13. The CDR3 has 16 amino acids. The CDR3 region has the DNA TGTGCCACCTCTATTTTCGGGACAGGGGATTACAATGAGCAGTTCTTC. Translated, it gives CATSIFGTGDYNEQFF.

V and J are TRBV5-6 and TRBJ2-5; the D is unclear. The germline V and J ends were trimmed by 1 base and 3 bases, with 10 bases remaining between them. This CDR3 comprises 14 residues. Per germline, CDR1 SGHDT and CDR2 YYEEEE. The CDR3 region has the DNA TGTGCCAGCAGCTTGTCCGCGGAAGAAGAGACCCAGTACTTC. This sequence encodes CASSLSAEEETQYF.

The gene calls are TRBV11-2 and TRBJ2-5, with a tentative D call TRBD2 (5 bases). Trimming cost V 4 bases and J 2 bases, with 11 bases left between them. Germline V CDR1 and CDR2: SGHAT, FQNNGV. The CDR3 runs 14 residues. CDR3 residues: CASSSQTGQETQYF. DNA of the CDR3: TGTGCCAGCAGCTCCCAGACGGGACAAGAGACCCAGTACTTC.

The J gene is TRBJ1-1, the V gene TRBV11-3; 12 bases map to TRBD1. V gave up 5 bases and J gave up 1 base; unmatched junction bases: 5. The CDR3 length is 16 residues. CDR1 is SGHNT and CDR2 is YENEEA in the germline V gene. The CDR3 sequence is CASSRGQGAGNTEAFF. CDR3 bases: TGTGCCAGCAGCCGGGGACAGGGGGCAGGGAACACTGAAGCTTTCTTT.

This clone appeared a few times. This chain uses TRBV6-5 with TRBJ2-3; D is uncertain. CDR3 length: 15 amino acids. The germline gives CDR1 MNHEY, CDR2 SVGAGI. Trimming shortened V by 2 bases and J by 1 base, and 10 bases separated the two germline ends. DNA of the CDR3: TGTGCCAGCAGTTACGACTTCTTCGGCACAGATACGCAGTATTTT. It specifies CASSYDFFGTDTQYF.

The rearrangement links TRBV5-5 to TRBJ2-3; D ambiguous. Germline V gene data show CDR1 as SGHKS and CDR2 as YYEKEE (reference sequence). This CDR3 contains 15 residues. Trimming took off 1 base at V and 2 bases at J, with 11 bases between the two ends. The CDR3 sequence: CASSLSRTDTDTQYF. The CDR3 DNA reads TGTGCCAGCAGCTTGTCCAGGACCGACACAGATACGCAGTATTTT.

The rearrangement links TRBV5-4 to TRBJ1-6; 9 bases are shared with TRBD1. From germline, CDR1 is SGHNT and CDR2 YYREEE (reference sequence). Trimming cost V 4 bases and J 4 bases; bases outside gene matches: 3. The CDR3 is made up of 15 amino acids. This chain's CDR3 is CASSDGTGYNSPLHF. In nucleotides, the CDR3 is TGTGCCAGCAGCGATGGGACAGGGTATAATTCACCCCTCCACTTT. Based on the CDR3 plus reference TRBV5-4 and TRBJ1-6, the full variable domain is ETGVTQSPTHLIKTRGQQVTLRCSSQSGHNTVSWYQQALGQGPQFIFQYYREEENGRGNFPPRFSGLQFPNYSSELNVNALELDDSALYLCASSDGTGYNSPLHFGNGTRLTVT.

The gene calls are TRBV5-1 and TRBJ1-1; D is uncertain. This CDR3 has 14 amino acids. Trimming removed 1 base at V and 5 bases at J, with 12 bases between. CDR1 and CDR2 (germline): SGHRS, YFSETQ. CDR3 amino acids: CASSLLVSTTEAFF. The DNA for the CDR3 is TGCGCCAGCAGCTTGCTTGTCAGTACTACTGAAGCTTTCTTT.

V is TRBV19 and J is TRBJ1-2; D may be TRBD1 (5 bases). The CDR3 loop spans 13 amino acids. The germline V gene has CDR1 LNHDA and CDR2 SQIVND (reference sequence). The V end was cut by 4 bases, the J end by 8 bases, with 14 bases between. Here the CDR3 DNA reads TGTGCCAGTAGTAGGGGGGGTTCATACGGCTACACCTTC. Translation gives CASSRGGSYGYTF.

The V and J genes are TRBV18 and TRBJ1-1; the D is unclear. Germline CDR1 KGHSH, CDR2 LQKENI. The length of the CDR3 is 14 residues. V was pared by 6 bases and J by 0 bases, with 11 bases between. This CDR3 is CASSPGPLNTEAFF. CDR3 nucleotide sequence: TGTGCCAGCTCCCCCGGTCCGCTGAACACTGAAGCTTTCTTT.

In regard to this clone: The same CDR3 is also encoded by other DNA sequences in this sample. The chain uses TRBV5-1 and TRBJ2-1, with D maybe TRBD1 (6 bases). V dropped 3 bases and J dropped 1 base, with 11 bases sitting between them. The V gene's germline CDR1 is SGHRS and CDR2 YFSETQ. This CDR3 comprises 15 residues. The CDR3 loop reads CASSSGQSSYNEQFF. For the CDR3, the DNA is TGCGCCAGCAGCTCAGGACAGAGTTCCTACAATGAGCAGTTCTTC.

This rearrangement joins TRBV6-6 to TRBJ2-1; TRBD2 matches at 15 bases. The CDR3 consists of 15 residues. J gave up 10 bases and V 6 bases, and 7 bases lay outside the gene matches. Germline assignment: CDR1 MNHNY and CDR2 SVGAGI (reference sequence). CDR3 sequence (DNA): TGTGCCAGCAGCTTCGGACTAGCGGGAGGGCGGGAGCAGTTCTTC. Translation gives CASSFGLAGGREQFF.

The V gene is TRBV29-1, the J gene TRBJ1-2; possibly TRBD1 for D (6 bases). This CDR3 is built from 13 residues. Trimming removed 3 bases from V and 1 base from J, with 9 bases in between. The germline V gene has CDR1 SQVTM and CDR2 ANQGSEA. CDR3 loop: CSVERQDNYGYTF. CDR3 bases: TGCAGCGTTGAGCGACAGGATAACTATGGCTACACCTTC.

A few counts support this clone. The chain employs TRBV2 and TRBJ1-4; 7 bases fit TRBD1. CDR3 size: 14 residues. Unmatched junction bases numbered 8, after V lost 5 bases and J lost 8 bases. The V gene's germline CDR1 is SNHLY and CDR2 FYNNEI. The CDR3 region has the DNA TGTGCCAGCAGTCAGGGGGATTTCGGAGAAAAACTGTTTTTT. Its translation is CASSQGDFGEKLFF.

J is TRBJ1-5 and V is TRBV28; 7 bases agree with TRBD1. CDR1 and CDR2 from the germline V gene are MDHEN and SYDVKM. The junction had 9 bases not matched to a gene; V was cut back by 5 bases and J by 5 bases. CDR3 size: 15 residues. The CDR3 region is CASSPADRRDQPQHF. The CDR3 nucleotides read TGTGCCAGCAGTCCCGCGGACAGGCGGGATCAGCCCCAGCATTTT. Filled out from reference TRBV28 and TRBJ1-5, the complete variable domain reads DVKVTQSSRYLVKRTGEKVFLECVQDMDHENMFWYRQDPGLGLRLIYFSYDVKMKEKGDIPEGYSVSREKKERFSLILESASTNQTSMYLCASSPADRRDQPQHFGDGTRLSIL.

The V gene is TRBV25-1, the J gene TRBJ2-5; D is unresolved. Germline CDR1 MGHDK, CDR2 SYGVNS. The CDR3 extends over 14 amino acids. Trimming stripped 3 bases from V and 4 bases from J, with 12 bases between. CDR3 in amino acids: CASSDRKFGETQYF. The CDR3 coding sequence is TGTGCCAGCAGTGATCGTAAGTTCGGAGAGACCCAGTACTTC.

Note on this clone: This clone may be a read error of a much larger clone one base away. J is TRBJ2-7 and V is TRBV7-2; 7 nucleotides agree with TRBD1. V was clipped by 4 bases and J by 2 bases; unmatched bases: 5. Germline loops: CDR1 SGHTA, CDR2 FQGNSA. CDR3 length equals 14 residues. CDR3 DNA: TGTGCCAGCAGCTGGGGACAGAGCGCCTACGAGCAGTACTTC. Encoded protein: CASSWGQSAYEQYF.

This clone came up once. CDR3 coding DNA: TGTGCCAGCAGCTTCAGACGACTAGCGGGAGGACCAGATACGCAGTATTTT. Protein: CASSFRRLAGGPDTQYF. This chain links TRBV5-6 with TRBJ2-3; 13 bases are a match to TRBD2. CDR1 SGHDT and CDR2 YYEEEE come from the germline V gene. Losses at the gene ends were 2 bases for V and 4 bases for J; bases not matched to a gene: 7. This CDR3 has 17 amino acids.

Only a few counts were recorded for this clone. J is TRBJ2-1 and V is TRBV27; the D gene is possibly TRBD1 (5 bases). The CDR3 runs to 12 residues. Germline CDR1 reads MNHEY; CDR2 reads SMNVEV (reference sequence). Deletions cut 4 bases from V and 6 bases from J, with 7 bases between. DNA of the CDR3: TGTGCCAGCAGTTCGCAGGGCAATGAGCAGTTCTTC. Protein: CASSSQGNEQFF.

This clone was detected ten times or more. The gene calls are TRBV27 and TRBJ1-6; the D is unclear. Germline-derived CDR1 and CDR2 are MNHEY and SMNVEV (reference sequence). Trimming stripped 4 bases from V and 6 bases from J, with 16 bases between. The length of the CDR3 is 16 residues. The CDR3 reads CASSWSRSVGNSPLHF. In DNA form, the CDR3 reads TGTGCCAGCAGTTGGTCAAGGTCGGTTGGTAATTCACCCCTCCACTTT.

This chain uses TRBV7-2 with TRBJ2-7; no definite D call. Germline V lookup: CDR1 SGHTA, CDR2 FQGNSA. V was clipped by 4 bases and J by 6 bases, with 13 bases between them. The CDR3 extends over 13 amino acids. The CDR3 coding sequence is TGTGCCAGCAGCTCTATCCCTGGGGTCGAGCAGTACTTC. This encodes CASSSIPGVEQYF.

Points on this clone: A read error is possible here, since a much larger clone lies one base away. V is TRBV7-8 and J is TRBJ1-5; no firm D call. CDR1 is SGHVS, CDR2 FQNEAQ, per germline. The CDR3 covers 13 residues. With 1 base removed from V and 4 bases from J, the gap between germline ends came to 5 bases. The CDR3 loop is CASSLVRNQPQHF. For the CDR3, the DNA is TGTGCCAGCAGCTTAGTAAGAAATCAGCCCCAGCATTTT.